The clone carrying this T cell receptor beta chain was seen only a few times. A marrow graft followed busulfan-fludarabine conditioning, with cyclophosphamide on days +3 and +4. Trimming took off 6 bases at V and 14 bases at J, with 14 bases between the two ends. This CDR3 spans 12 amino acids. Per the germline V gene, CDR1 is LNHDA and CDR2 is SQIVND (reference sequence). This record comes from a study of T cells after posttransplantation cyclophosphamide. The repertoire was sequenced with immunoSEQ multiplex PCR; TCRdb's copy has only in-frame clones and lacks some. This sample comprises approximately 8,000 clones, none seen once only.

The sequences come from PBMCs, collected after allogeneic stem cell transplant with posttransplant cyclophosphamide. The chain uses TRBV19 and TRBJ1-6; D is uncertain. The receptor's source is a young adult male patient who received an allogeneic stem cell transplant from an unrelated donor, was CMV-positive, and had acute and chronic GVHD. The T cells may come from the graft donor. The CDR3 region is CASSLPGRSLHF. The CDR3 DNA sequence: TGTGCCAGTAGCCTACCGGGTCGCTCCCTCCACTTT.